This TCR beta chain was identified in a study of cytomegalovirus exposure and HLA in healthy donors (TCRdb year 2017). As for the study more broadly: An earlier analysis of approximately 550 of the donors reported about 250 Gb of sequence data and roughly 100 million unique TCR beta sequences from 150 million to 200 million T cells. HLA typing included class I and class II loci at four-digit resolution. In addition to the first cohort of several hundred subjects, a separate validation cohort of under 150 different subjects was used. Among the roughly 390 genotyped donors, 75% to 90% belonged to the genetic ancestry cluster associated with self-reported Caucasian donors. A later analysis re-examined previously published TCR beta repertoires from roughly 720 donors and added high-resolution HLA genotyping to investigate patterns of TCR occurrence. The T cell repertoires of several hundred subjects were profiled by immunosequencing and related to cytomegalovirus serostatus. The study aimed to test whether cataloging public T cell receptors could reveal signatures of past pathogen exposure. On average, roughly 250,000 unique TCR beta nucleotide sequences were sequenced per donor among 350 to 400 genotyped donors of the cohort, with 15% to 20% of those sequences being non-productive. A later genetic analysis used genome-wide SNP genotypes for about 65% of the 666 donors, treating that subset as a discovery cohort. To decide whether each TCR beta V gene segment behaved as functional or pseudogenic, an earlier analysis of some 600 of the donors relied on high-throughput TCR beta sequencing. The later analysis used no new phenotypic data to find candidate immune exposures, relying instead on TCR beta sequences and their occurrence across donors. Approximately 330 gigabases of sequencing data and 75 million to 85 million unique TCR sequences made up an early release that covered 640 HLA-typed donors. The study combined high-throughput TCR immunosequencing, statistical association of individual TCRs with disease status, and machine learning to predict cytomegalovirus infection status. Donor age, sex, ethnicity and CMV serostatus were collected together with the repertoire data. Every repertoire in the discovery cohort had been generated on one and the same sequencing platform. Typing coverage differed by locus: A, B, C, DRB1 and DQB1 were typed in about 629-630 donors, DQA1 in 522, DPA1 in some 610, and DPB1 in around 440. About 5 DR-DQ haplotypes were handled as single units for association and clustering, since linkage in the cohort was strong.

A distance of 13 bases separates the germline ends of V and J, which lose 0 bases and 4 bases respectively. The CDR3 covers 16 residues, taking in both the cysteine and the phenylalanine. Only the CDR3 region is kept as DNA, spanning 48 bases read in frame from base 1. From the germline V gene, CDR1 is LGHNA and CDR2 is YSLEER. The cohort was made up of around 720 healthy bone marrow donors. At the time of sampling, every cohort member was nominally healthy, though immune exposures that went unrecorded were likely present. The donor tested CMV seropositive and was one of the 289 seropositive cohort members. A peripheral blood sample was provided by each donor, and peripheral blood mononuclear cells were used for TCR beta sequencing. The Qiagen DNeasy Blood Extraction Kit was used to extract genomic DNA from the blood cell samples. Note on this clone: What antigen it recognizes has not been identified. Base qualities were left out, and no much larger clone turns up one base away.

What the study reported, not specific to this receptor: Sequencing depth was assumed to be roughly uniform across donors in the presence/absence analyses, though that assumption may not hold. In a later analysis, 15,000 to 20,000 TCR beta sequences were associated with specific HLA alleles at a false discovery rate of 0.05. The study listed approximately 150 TCR beta chains as associated with cytomegalovirus. A later genetic analysis reported fewer N-insertions in productive TCRs among donors in an Asian-associated ancestry cluster than the roughly 640-donor mean. V-gene and J-gene trimming of TCR beta chains was associated with a missense DCLRE1C variant in a later genetic analysis, and the association was replicated in an independent cohort. The authors suggested that the approach could potentially be extended to other disease states and immunological phenotypes. Across donors, most TCR sequences were observed very rarely, whereas some public TCRs were present in many individuals. A later analysis found that TCR association rates varied across HLA loci, with DRB1 alleles showing the most associated TCRs and HLA-C alleles the fewest. A later analysis found that most CMV-associated TCR beta chains appeared HLA-restricted, with HLA associations seemingly driven largely by CMV exposure. In an earlier analysis of over 550 of the donors, most TCR beta V segments were observed in productive rearrangements about 87% or about 30% of the time, broadly matching IMGT annotations. Compared with equally common non-associated chains, HLA-associated TCR beta chains in a later analysis were more clonally expanded and had lower generation probabilities. In a later analysis, several top co-occurrence clusters were reported to appear linked to parvovirus B19, influenza, CMV and Epstein-Barr virus. Some IMGT-functional V segments, including TRBV6-2 and TRBV6-3, could not be distinguished by the 87-base-pair reads and were therefore excluded. Three of the identified cytomegalovirus-associated TCR beta chains were confirmed in vitro to be specific for cytomegalovirus antigens. Because counts were too low, around 18 rarely observed V segments, including chromosome 9 orphons, were left out of the earlier analysis of approximately 500 of the donors. A further reported finding was that TCR beta sequences accurately predicted the HLA-A and HLA-B alleles for most subjects in the first cohort. Assigning TCR associations to individual alleles was difficult when HLA alleles, especially DR and DQ, strongly co-occurred. The classifier was reported to diagnose cytomegalovirus status with high specificity and sensitivity in both the original cohort and the validation cohort. Because HLA typing was missing for some donors at each locus, association tests included only the typed subset. For the cohort, immune exposure information was limited to CMV serostatus. In this cohort, only TCR beta chains were sequenced, and detectable features were limited by the absence of alpha or paired-chain data. Linkage disequilibrium might explain the correlated functional status among segregating V segments, but an unknown experimental factor could not be excluded. A cluster of highly shared sequence variants was judged likely to be a technical artifact of the sequencing pipeline.

Library creation used the immunoSEQ multiplex PCR assay. For the multiplex PCR, a mixture combining 60 forward primers for TCR Vbeta segments and 13 reverse primers for TCR Jbeta segments was used. The CDR3 region of rearranged TCR beta genes was amplified from genomic DNA with a multiplex PCR assay. On the Illumina HiSeq System, the amplified TCR beta libraries were sequenced as 87-base-pair reads. As for the original processing: A later analysis tallied tens of millions of unique TCR beta chains across the 600 to 700 repertoires, and some 10 million of those chains were shared by two or more donors. Raw reads were error-corrected and collapsed into unique sequences with a nearest-neighbor algorithm that merged closely related sequences to remove PCR and sequencing errors. CDR3 sequences were aligned to IMGT reference sequences to assign V, D and J gene segments. Each retained sequence needed at least a six-nucleotide match to both a V gene segment and a J gene segment. Rearrangements were classified as productive when the CDR3 lacked stop codons and remained in frame with V and J, and all other rearrangements were classified as non-productive. Following IMGT convention, CDR3 was defined as the stretch from the second conserved V-encoded cysteine up to the conserved J-encoded phenylalanine. The earlier analysis of about 610 of the donors excluded sequences that lacked an unambiguous match to a single V gene segment. In an earlier analysis of approximately 560 of the donors, a V segment was called functional when productive rearrangements were above 56.7%, and segregating when the standard deviation between donors exceeded 5%. A statistical classification framework was built for diagnosing cytomegalovirus status from the catalog of TCR beta chain sequences. In a later analysis, V and J genes were assigned by comparing TCR nucleotide sequences against IMGT/GENE-DB human TR gene sequences. The TCRdist pipeline was used in a later analysis to assign CDR3 sequences and most-parsimonious VDJ recombination scenarios. In a later analysis, every TCR beta chain was defined by the combination of its CDR3 amino acid sequence and its V-gene family, and reads without a unique V-gene family were dropped. To address suspected cross-contamination and a sequencing artifact, a later analysis removed roughly 640 highly shared, low-generation-probability nucleotide sequences. A later analysis calculated a clonal expansion index for each public chain from normalized within-repertoire ranks of inferred template counts. In a later analysis, generation probabilities were computed using a VDJ recombination model fitted to out-of-frame rearrangements, and the results were checked against IGoR. A later analysis scored TCR-TCR, TCR-HLA and TCR-CMV co-occurrence with hypergeometric tests, applying a repertoire-size bias correction to TCR pairs. To estimate false discovery rates, a later analysis permuted the HLA or CMV assignments 20 times. In a later analysis, co-occurring TCRs were grouped using DBSCAN, with TCRdist sequence similarity added in when clustering inside HLA-allele-positive subsets. For co-occurrence clustering, repertoires with fewer than 30,000 or more than 120,000 public chains were excluded, along with a handful of repertoires with anomalous nucleotide sharing. TCRdb provides this immuneACCESS table in a form limited to in-frame rearrangements. Some clones are lacking; in checked studies, under half of them reflect an unresolved V gene, and why the rest are absent is not known. The V and J calls and the clone size are those of that table, but D and trimming were determined from the DNA. This sample holds over 50,000 clones; approximately 70% were observed only once. Jointly, the top ten make up less than 20% of the sample.

Sequenced: PBMCs. The TCR was taken from a man aged 40-50 years in good health and CMV-seropositive. The sequence joins TRBV4-3 to TRBJ2-1; tentative D gene TRBD1, with 6 bases matching. CDR3 sequence: CASSQELGQKYNEQFF. The bases are TGCGCCAGCAGCCAAGAACTCGGACAGAAATACAATGAGCAGTTCTTC.